A selection of T cell receptor beta chains follows, all from one sample in a study of beta chain features in type 1 diabetes. TCRdb's copy holds only in-frame clones and misses some; the assay was immunoSEQ multiplex PCR. The table lists around 340,000 clones, 6.5% to 10% of them singletons. The sequenced sample was central memory CD4+ T cells from blood. Receptor source: a woman between 18 and 29 years old in good health. CDR3s include the opening cysteine and the closing phenylalanine or tryptophan. D genes are given only for firm matches. Clone size is not always given. Where it is, it says once, few, many or a class for expanded clones.

abundance,d_gene,v_gene,j_gene,CDR3nt,CDR3aa
many,-,TRBV4-3,TRBJ2-4,TGCGCCAGCAGCCAAGATCCGTACAGGCGGGACAAAAACATTCAGTACTTC,CASSQDPYRRDKNIQYF
-,-,TRBV21-1,TRBJ2-3,TGTGCCAGCAGCAAGGGTCTAGCGGGAGCCCCAGATACGCAGTATTTT,CASSKGLAGAPDTQYF
-,TRBD2,TRBV28,TRBJ2-7,TGTGCCAGCAGTACCGGGGGGGCCTACGAGCAGTACTTC,CASSTGGAYEQYF
-,-,TRBV28,TRBJ2-7,TGTGCCAGCACCTCGACAGTTCTCTACGAGCAGTACTTC,CASTSTVLYEQYF
many,TRBD1,TRBV19,TRBJ2-2,TGTGCCAGTAGCCCGGGACAGGCGAACACCGGGGAGCTGTTTTTT,CASSPGQANTGELFF
few,-,TRBV6-5,TRBJ2-7,TGTGCCAGCAGTGCTCGCCCCACAGTGGGCGAGCAGTACTTC,CASSARPTVGEQYF
-,-,TRBV5-1,TRBJ2-7,TGCGCCAGCAGCTTGCAGGGTATCCACGAGCAGTACTTC,CASSLQGIHEQYF
-,TRBD2,TRBV27,TRBJ2-4,TGTGCCAGCAGTTTCACTAGCGGGTCGTACAAAAACATTCAGTACTTC,CASSFTSGSYKNIQYF
-,-,TRBV7-2,TRBJ2-7,TGTGCCAGCAGTCCCCAGCGGAAAGAGCAGTACTTC,CASSPQRKEQYF
-,-,TRBV2,TRBJ2-2,TGTGCCAGCAAAGGGACCAGACAGAGCACCGGGGAGCTGTTTTTT,CASKGTRQSTGELFF
few,-,TRBV18,TRBJ1-2,TGTGCCAGCTCACCACCGCTAGGAGGTCGGGGCTACACCTTC,CASSPPLGGRGYTF
many,TRBD1,TRBV4-1,TRBJ2-1,TGCGCCAGCAGCCAAGGAATGCTCGTGAGGGGGCTCGGCAATGAGCAGTTCTTC,CASSQGMLVRGLGNEQFF
many,-,TRBV4-3,TRBJ2-6,TGCGCCAGCAGCCAAGATGTCCCTGGTGGGGCCAACGTCCTGACTTTC,CASSQDVPGGANVLTF
-,TRBD1,TRBV19,TRBJ1-1,TGTGCCAGTAGGAGACAGGGGAACACTGAAGCTTTCTTT,CASRRQGNTEAFF
many,-,TRBV4-2,TRBJ2-2,TGTGCCAGCAGCCAAGTATCTCCCCGTGACGGGGAGCTGTTTTTT,CASSQVSPRDGELFF
few,-,TRBV7-6,TRBJ2-1,TGTGCCAGCAGCCCGGGCAGGGGGGGGACCAATGAGCAGTTCTTC,CASSPGRGGTNEQFF
-,-,TRBV21-1,TRBJ2-3,TGTGCCGGCACAGATACGCAGTATTTT,CAGTDTQYF
-,TRBD2,TRBV2,TRBJ2-3,TGTGCCAGCAGAAAAACTAGCGCCGGAGATACGCAGTATTTT,CASRKTSAGDTQYF
once,TRBD1,TRBV4-3,TRBJ1-2,TGCGCCAGCAGCCGGGCCGGACAGGGACTACTCTATGGCTACACCTTC,CASSRAGQGLLYGYTF
few,-,TRBV5-4,TRBJ2-5,TGTGCCAGCAGCTTTGGACAGCAAGAGACCCAGTACTTC,CASSFGQQETQYF
-,-,TRBV5-1,TRBJ2-1,TGCGCCAGCAGCTTGGCGAACGCGGCTATCAATGAGCAGTTCTTC,CASSLANAAINEQFF
few,-,TRBV10-3,TRBJ2-7,TGTGCCAGGAGTTCCGGCTACGAGCAGTACTTC,CARSSGYEQYF
-,-,TRBV10-3,TRBJ2-7,TGTGCCATCAGCCGGGACACCTTCACCTACGAGCAGTACTTC,CAISRDTFTYEQYF
few,-,TRBV15,TRBJ2-2,TGTGCCACCAGCTACGCCGGACACGGACTGGGGGAGCTGTTTTTT,CATSYAGHGLGELFF
-,-,TRBV28,TRBJ1-2,TGTGCCAGCAGTTTACCGGGACACCCTAACTATGGCTACACCTTC,CASSLPGHPNYGYTF
many,-,TRBV18,TRBJ2-5,TGTGCCAGCTCATTCGAAGAGACCCAGTACTTC,CASSFEETQYF
-,TRBD2,TRBV6-6,TRBJ2-5,TGTGCCAGCAGGCTGACTAGCGGAGAGACCCAGTACTTC,CASRLTSGETQYF
-,TRBD2,TRBV4-2,TRBJ2-1,TGTGCCAGCAGCTCCAGGACTAGCGGGAACCGGGTCGGTGAGCAGTTCTTC,CASSSRTSGNRVGEQFF
few,-,TRBV14,TRBJ1-2,TGTGCCAGCAGCCACACAAAGCCGTCTAACTATGGCTACACCTTC,CASSHTKPSNYGYTF
few,TRBD2,TRBV7-9,TRBJ2-5,TGTGCCAGCAGCTTAGCGGGGACTAGCGGGAGCGACCAAGAGACCCAGTACTTC,CASSLAGTSGSDQETQYF
few,-,TRBV9,TRBJ2-7,TGTGCCAGCAGCGTACAGGGGGGGACCTACGAGCAGTACTTC,CASSVQGGTYEQYF
many,TRBD1,TRBV7-8,TRBJ1-1,TGTGCCAGCAGCCGATTAGGGACAGCGAACACTGAAGCTTTCTTT,CASSRLGTANTEAFF
-,-,TRBV29-1,TRBJ2-5,TGCAGCGTTGTTCTGGGCAGCCGCGATTTCCAGTACTTC,CSVVLGSRDFQYF
few,-,TRBV6-1,TRBJ2-7,TGTGCCAGCGGTCACACAACCGAATACGAGCAGTACTTC,CASGHTTEYEQYF
-,-,TRBV10-3,TRBJ1-2,TGTGCCATCAGTGAGTCGCCAGGAGCGACGGGAGGTGGCTACACCTTC,CAISESPGATGGGYTF